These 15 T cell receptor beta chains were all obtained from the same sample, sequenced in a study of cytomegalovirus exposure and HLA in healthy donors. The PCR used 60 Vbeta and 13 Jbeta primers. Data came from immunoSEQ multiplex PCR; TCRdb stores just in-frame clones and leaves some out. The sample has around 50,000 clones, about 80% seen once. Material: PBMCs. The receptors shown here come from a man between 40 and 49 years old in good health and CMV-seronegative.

The CDR3 region is CASSLGVAGGYIQYF. CDR3 coding DNA: TGTGCCAGCAGCTTGGGTGTAGCGGGGGGGTACATTCAGTACTTC. V gene TRBV5-6 combines with J gene TRBJ2-4, with 11 nucleotides matching TRBD2. After removal of 0 bases from V and 8 bases from J, the junction contained 4 bases not matched to a gene. The CDR3 loop spans 15 amino acids. The germline V gene has CDR1 SGHDT and CDR2 YYEEEE.

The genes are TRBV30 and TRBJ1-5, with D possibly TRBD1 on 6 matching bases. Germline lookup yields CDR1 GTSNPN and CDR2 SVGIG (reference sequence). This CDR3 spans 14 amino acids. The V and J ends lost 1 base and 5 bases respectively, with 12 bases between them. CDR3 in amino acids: CAWSEGYRDQPQHF. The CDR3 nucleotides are TGTGCCTGGAGTGAAGGGTACAGGGATCAGCCCCAGCATTTT.

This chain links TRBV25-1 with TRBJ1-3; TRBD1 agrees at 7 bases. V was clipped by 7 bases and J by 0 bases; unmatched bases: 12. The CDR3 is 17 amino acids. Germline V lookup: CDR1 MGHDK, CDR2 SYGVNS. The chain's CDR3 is CASTTGTEHFSGNTIYF. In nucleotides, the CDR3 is TGTGCCAGCACCACCGGGACAGAGCACTTCTCTGGAAACACCATATATTTT. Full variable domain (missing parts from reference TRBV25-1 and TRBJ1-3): EADIYQTPRYLVIGTGKKITLECSQTMGHDKMYWYQQDPGMELHLIHYSYGVNSTEKGDLSSESTVSRIRTEHFPLTLESARPSHTSQYLCASTTGTEHFSGNTIYFGEGSWLTVV.

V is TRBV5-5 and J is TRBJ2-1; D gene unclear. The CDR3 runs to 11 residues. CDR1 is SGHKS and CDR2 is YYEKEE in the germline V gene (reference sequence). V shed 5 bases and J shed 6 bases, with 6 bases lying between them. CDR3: CASSLFNEQFF. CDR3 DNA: TGTGCCAGCAGTCTGTTCAATGAGCAGTTCTTC.

This chain's CDR3 is CASTGIAGVETQYF. DNA for the CDR3: TGCGCCAGCACGGGAATAGCGGGGGTGGAGACCCAGTACTTC. The chain joins TRBV10-2 to TRBJ2-5; 9 bases are a match to TRBD2. The CDR3 contains 14 residues. Germline V gives CDR1 WSHSY, CDR2 SAAADI. The V segment lost 7 bases and the J segment 5 bases; nucleotides outside the gene matches: 8.

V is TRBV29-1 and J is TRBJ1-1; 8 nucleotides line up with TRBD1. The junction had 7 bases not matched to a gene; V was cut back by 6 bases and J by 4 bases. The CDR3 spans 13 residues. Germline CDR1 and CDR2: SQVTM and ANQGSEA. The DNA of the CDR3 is TGCAGCGTAAGGACAGGGCGAGGCACTGAAGCTTTCTTT. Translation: CSVRTGRGTEAFF. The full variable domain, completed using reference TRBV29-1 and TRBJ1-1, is SAVISQKPSRDICQRGTSLTIQCQVDSQVTMMFWYRQQPGQSLTLIATANQGSEATYESGFVIDKFPISRPNLTFSTLTVSNMSPEDSSIYLCSVRTGRGTEAFFGQGTRLTVV.

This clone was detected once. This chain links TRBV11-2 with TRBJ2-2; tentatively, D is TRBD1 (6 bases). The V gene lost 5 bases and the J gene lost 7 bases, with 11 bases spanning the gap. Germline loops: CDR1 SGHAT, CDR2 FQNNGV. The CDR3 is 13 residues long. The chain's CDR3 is CASSPTGFGELFF. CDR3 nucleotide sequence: TGTGCCAGCAGCCCAACAGGGTTCGGGGAGCTGTTTTTT.

CDR3 amino acids: CASSFQGSISEQYV. The CDR3 DNA sequence: TGTGCCAGCAGTTTTCAGGGATCGATTTCCGAGCAGTACGTC. The chain combines TRBV28 with TRBJ2-7; tentative D call: TRBD1 (5 bases). The CDR3 has 14 residues. V was clipped by 3 bases and J by 6 bases, with 15 bases between them. Germline CDR1 is MDHEN and CDR2 is SYDVKM.

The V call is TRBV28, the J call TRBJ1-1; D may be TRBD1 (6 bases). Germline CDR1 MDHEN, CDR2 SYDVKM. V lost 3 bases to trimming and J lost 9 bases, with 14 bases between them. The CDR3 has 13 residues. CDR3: CASSFLIGGQAFF. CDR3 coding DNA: TGTGCCAGCAGTTTTTTAATTGGGGGCCAAGCTTTCTTT.

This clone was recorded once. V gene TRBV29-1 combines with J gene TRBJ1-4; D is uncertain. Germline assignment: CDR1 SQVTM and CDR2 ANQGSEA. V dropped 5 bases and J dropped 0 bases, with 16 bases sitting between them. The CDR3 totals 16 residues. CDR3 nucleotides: TGCAGCGTTTCAGAGGGAGGGATCTCAACTAATGAAAAACTGTTTTTT. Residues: CSVSEGGISTNEKLFF. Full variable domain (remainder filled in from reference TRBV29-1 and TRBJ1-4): SAVISQKPSRDICQRGTSLTIQCQVDSQVTMMFWYRQQPGQSLTLIATANQGSEATYESGFVIDKFPISRPNLTFSTLTVSNMSPEDSSIYLCSVSEGGISTNEKLFFGSGTQLSVL.

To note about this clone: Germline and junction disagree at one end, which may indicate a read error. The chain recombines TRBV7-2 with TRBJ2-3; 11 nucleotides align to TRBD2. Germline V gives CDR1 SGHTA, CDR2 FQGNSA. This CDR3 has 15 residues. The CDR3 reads CASSLAGGPADTQYF. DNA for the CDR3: TGTGCCAGCAGTTTAGCGGGGGGGCCAGCAGATACGCAGTATTTT.

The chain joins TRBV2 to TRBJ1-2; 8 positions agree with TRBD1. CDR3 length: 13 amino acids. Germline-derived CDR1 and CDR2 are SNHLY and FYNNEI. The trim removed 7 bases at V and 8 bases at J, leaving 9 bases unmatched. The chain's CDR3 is CASNSDRGGGYTF. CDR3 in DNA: TGTGCCAGCAACTCCGACAGGGGCGGAGGCTACACCTTC. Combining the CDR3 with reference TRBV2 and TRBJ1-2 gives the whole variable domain EPEVTQTPSHQVTQMGQEVILRCVPISNHLYFYWYRQILGQKVEFLVSFYNNEISEKSEIFDDQFSVERPDGSNFTLKIRSTKLEDSAMYFCASNSDRGGGYTFGSGTRLTVV.

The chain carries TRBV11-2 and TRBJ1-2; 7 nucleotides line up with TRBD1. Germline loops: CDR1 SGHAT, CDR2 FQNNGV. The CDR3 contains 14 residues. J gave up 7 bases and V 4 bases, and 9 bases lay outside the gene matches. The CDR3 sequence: CASSSIKTGPGYTF. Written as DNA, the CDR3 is TGTGCCAGCAGCTCCATTAAGACAGGGCCTGGCTACACCTTC. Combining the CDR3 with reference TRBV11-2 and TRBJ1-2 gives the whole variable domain EAGVAQSPRYKIIEKRQSVAFWCNPISGHATLYWYQQILGQGPKLLIQFQNNGVVDDSQLPKDRFSAERLKGVDSTLKIQPAKLEDSAVYLCASSSIKTGPGYTFGSGTRLTVV.

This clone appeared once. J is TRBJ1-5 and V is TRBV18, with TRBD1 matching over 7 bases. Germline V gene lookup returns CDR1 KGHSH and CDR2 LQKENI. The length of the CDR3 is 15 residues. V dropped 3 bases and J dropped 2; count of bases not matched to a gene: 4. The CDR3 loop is CASSPTGKGNQPQHF. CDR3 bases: TGTGCCAGCTCACCGACAGGGAAGGGCAATCAGCCCCAGCATTTT.

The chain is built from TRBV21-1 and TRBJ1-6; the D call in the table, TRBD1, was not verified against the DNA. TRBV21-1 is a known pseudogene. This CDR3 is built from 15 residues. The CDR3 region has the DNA TGTGCCAGCAGCAAAGATGTCGGACAGAATTCACCCCTCCACTTT. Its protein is CASSKDVGQNSPLHF.